This TCR beta chain is from a study of OX40 agonist ivuxolimab in advanced cancers. With baseline, cycle 4 day 1, and cycle 7 day 1 as timepoints, blood was sampled. Produced via immunoSEQ multiplex PCR; TCRdb's table is partial and in-frame only. The data contain some 44,000 clones, 82% of them singletons. The CDR3 runs to 15 residues. Germline V CDR1 and CDR2: MRHNA, SNTAGT. The J segment lost 6 bases and the V segment lost 2 bases, leaving 4 bases of the junction unmatched. Overall study findings and caveats: There were also nonresponders showing low normalized T-cell clonal expansion.

Notes on this clone: The antigen remains undetermined.

V usage is TRBV6-4 and J usage is TRBJ2-2; 9 bases agree with TRBD2. The input for sequencing was CD4+ or CD8+ T cells sorted from blood, taken in a trial of the OX40 agonist ivuxolimab. This receptor was taken from an adult with an advanced solid tumor such as melanoma, head and neck, liver or kidney cancer. In nucleotides, the CDR3 is TGTGCCAGCAGTGACCCCGGGACTAGCTCCGGGGAGCTGTTTTTT. Amino acid sequence: CASSDPGTSSGELFF.